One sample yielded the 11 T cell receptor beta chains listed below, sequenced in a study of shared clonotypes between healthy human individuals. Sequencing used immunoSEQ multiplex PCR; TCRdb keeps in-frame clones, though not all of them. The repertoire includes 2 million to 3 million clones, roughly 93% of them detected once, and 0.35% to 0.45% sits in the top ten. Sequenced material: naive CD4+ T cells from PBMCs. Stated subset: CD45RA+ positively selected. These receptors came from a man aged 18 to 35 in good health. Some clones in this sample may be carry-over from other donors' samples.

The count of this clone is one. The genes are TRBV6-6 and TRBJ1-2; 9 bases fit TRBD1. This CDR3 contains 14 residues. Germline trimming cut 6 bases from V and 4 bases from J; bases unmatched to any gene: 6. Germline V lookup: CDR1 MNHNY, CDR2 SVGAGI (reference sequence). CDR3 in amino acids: CASRNTGGVYGYTF. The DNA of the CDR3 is TGTGCCAGCAGAAATACAGGGGGCGTCTATGGCTACACCTTC.

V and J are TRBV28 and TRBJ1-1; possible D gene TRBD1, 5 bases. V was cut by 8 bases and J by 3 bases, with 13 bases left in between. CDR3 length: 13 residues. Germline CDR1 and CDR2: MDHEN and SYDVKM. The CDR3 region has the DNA TGTGCCAGCCGAAGGGGAGGGGACACTGAAGCTTTCTTT. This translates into CASRRGGDTEAFF.

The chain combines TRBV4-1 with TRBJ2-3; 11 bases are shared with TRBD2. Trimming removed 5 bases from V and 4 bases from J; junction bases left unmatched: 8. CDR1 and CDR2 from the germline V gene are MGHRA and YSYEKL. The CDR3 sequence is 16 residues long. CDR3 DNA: TGCGCCAGCAGCGACATCCTAGCGGGAGGACCAGATACGCAGTATTTT. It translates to CASSDILAGGPDTQYF.

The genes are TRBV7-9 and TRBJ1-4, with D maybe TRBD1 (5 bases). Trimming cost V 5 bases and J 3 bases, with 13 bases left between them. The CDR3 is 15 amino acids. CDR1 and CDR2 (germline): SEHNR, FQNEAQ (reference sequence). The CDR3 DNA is TGTGCCAGCAGCGTCAGTGACAGATCTAATGAAAAACTGTTTTTT. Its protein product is CASSVSDRSNEKLFF.

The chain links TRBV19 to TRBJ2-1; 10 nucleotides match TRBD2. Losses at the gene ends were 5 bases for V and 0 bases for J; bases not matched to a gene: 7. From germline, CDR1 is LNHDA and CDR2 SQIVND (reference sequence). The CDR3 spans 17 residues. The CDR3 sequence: CASSELAGSSSYNEQFF. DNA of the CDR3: TGTGCCAGTAGTGAACTAGCGGGGTCGTCCTCCTACAATGAGCAGTTCTTC.

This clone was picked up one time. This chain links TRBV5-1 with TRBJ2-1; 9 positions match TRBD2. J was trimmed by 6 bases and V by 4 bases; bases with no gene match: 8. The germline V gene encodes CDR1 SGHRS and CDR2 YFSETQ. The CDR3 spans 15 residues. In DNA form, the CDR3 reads TGCGCCAGCAGCCGCTTAGCGGGAGTTGGCAATGAGCAGTTCTTC. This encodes CASSRLAGVGNEQFF. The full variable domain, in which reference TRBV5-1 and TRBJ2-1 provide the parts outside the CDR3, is KAGVTQTPRYLIKTRGQQVTLSCSPISGHRSVSWYQQTPGQGLQFLFEYFSETQRNKGNFPGRFSGRQFSNSRSEMNVSTLELGDSALYLCASSRLAGVGNEQFFGPGTRLTVL.

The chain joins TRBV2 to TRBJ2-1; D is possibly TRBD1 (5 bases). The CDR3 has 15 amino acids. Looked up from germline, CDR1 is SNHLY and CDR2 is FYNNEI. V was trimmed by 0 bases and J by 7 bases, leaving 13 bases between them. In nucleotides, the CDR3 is TGTGCCAGCAGTGAAGCTAGGGGCCGCTGGAATGAGCAGTTCTTC. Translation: CASSEARGRWNEQFF. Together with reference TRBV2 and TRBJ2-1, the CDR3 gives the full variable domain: EPEVTQTPSHQVTQMGQEVILRCVPISNHLYFYWYRQILGQKVEFLVSFYNNEISEKSEIFDDQFSVERPDGSNFTLKIRSTKLEDSAMYFCASSEARGRWNEQFFGPGTRLTVL.

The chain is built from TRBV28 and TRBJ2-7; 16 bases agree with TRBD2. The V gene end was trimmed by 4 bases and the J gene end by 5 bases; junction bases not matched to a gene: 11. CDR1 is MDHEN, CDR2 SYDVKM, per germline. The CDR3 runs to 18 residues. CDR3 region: CASSSGTSGRAGTNEQYF. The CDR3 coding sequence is TGTGCCAGCAGTTCGGGGACTAGCGGGAGGGCCGGTACGAACGAGCAGTACTTC. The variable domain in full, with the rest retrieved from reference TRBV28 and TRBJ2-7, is DVKVTQSSRYLVKRTGEKVFLECVQDMDHENMFWYRQDPGLGLRLIYFSYDVKMKEKGDIPEGYSVSREKKERFSLILESASTNQTSMYLCASSSGTSGRAGTNEQYFGPGTRLTVT.

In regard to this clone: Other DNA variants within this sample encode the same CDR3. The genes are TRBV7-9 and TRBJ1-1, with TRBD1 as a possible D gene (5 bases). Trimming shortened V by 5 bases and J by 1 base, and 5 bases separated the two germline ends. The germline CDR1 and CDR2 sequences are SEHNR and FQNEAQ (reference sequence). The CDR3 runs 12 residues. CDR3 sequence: CASSRGNTEAFF. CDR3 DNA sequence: TGTGCCAGCAGCAGGGGGAACACTGAAGCTTTCTTT.

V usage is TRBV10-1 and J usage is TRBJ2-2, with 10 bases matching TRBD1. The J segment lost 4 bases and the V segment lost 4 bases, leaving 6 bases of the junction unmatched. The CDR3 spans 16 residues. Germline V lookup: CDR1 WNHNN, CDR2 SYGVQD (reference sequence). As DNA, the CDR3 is TGCGCCAGCAGTGGCGCCGGGACAGGGGCCACCGGGGAGCTGTTTTTT. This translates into CASSGAGTGATGELFF.

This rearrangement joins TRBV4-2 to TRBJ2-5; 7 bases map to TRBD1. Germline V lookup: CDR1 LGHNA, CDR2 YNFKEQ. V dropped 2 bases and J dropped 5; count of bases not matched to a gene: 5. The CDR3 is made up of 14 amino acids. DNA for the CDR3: TGTGCCAGCAGCCAACTACAGGGGCCGGAGACCCAGTACTTC. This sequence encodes CASSQLQGPETQYF.